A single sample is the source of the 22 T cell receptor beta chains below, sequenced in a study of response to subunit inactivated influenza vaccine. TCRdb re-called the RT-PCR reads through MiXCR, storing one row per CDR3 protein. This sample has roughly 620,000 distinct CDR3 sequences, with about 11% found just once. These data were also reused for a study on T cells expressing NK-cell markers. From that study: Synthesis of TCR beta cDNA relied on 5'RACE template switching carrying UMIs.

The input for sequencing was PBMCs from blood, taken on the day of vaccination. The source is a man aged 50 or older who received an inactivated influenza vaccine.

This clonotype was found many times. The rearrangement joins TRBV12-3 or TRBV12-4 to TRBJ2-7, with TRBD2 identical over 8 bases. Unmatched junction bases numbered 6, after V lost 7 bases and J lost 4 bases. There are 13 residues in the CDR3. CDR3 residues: CASTFSGSYEQYF. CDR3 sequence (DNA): TGTGCCAGCACTTTCAGCGGGAGTTACGAGCAGTACTTC.

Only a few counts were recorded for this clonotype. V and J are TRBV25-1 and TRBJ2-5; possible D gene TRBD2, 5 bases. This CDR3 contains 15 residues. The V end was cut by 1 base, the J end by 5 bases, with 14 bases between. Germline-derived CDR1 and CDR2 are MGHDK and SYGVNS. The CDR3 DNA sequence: TGTGCCAGCAGTGAATTCGGGGTAGCCGGGGAGACCCAGTACTTC. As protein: CASSEFGVAGETQYF.

The CDR3 reads CASSVALSLAGGANTGELFF. CDR3 nucleotide sequence: TGTGCCAGCAGCGTAGCTCTTAGCCTAGCGGGGGGGGCGAACACCGGGGAGCTGTTTTTT. This sequence joins TRBV9 and TRBJ2-2; the match to TRBD2 covers 12 bases. V lost 0 bases to trimming and J lost 0 bases; unmatched junction nucleotides: 9. Germline values: CDR1 SGDLS, CDR2 YYNGEE. The CDR3 contains 20 residues.

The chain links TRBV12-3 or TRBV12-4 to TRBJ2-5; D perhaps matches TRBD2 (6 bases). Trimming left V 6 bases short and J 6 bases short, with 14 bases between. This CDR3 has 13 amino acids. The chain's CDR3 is CASSRTSLQTQYF. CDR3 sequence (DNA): TGTGCCAGCAGCCGAACTAGCCTTCAGACCCAGTACTTC.

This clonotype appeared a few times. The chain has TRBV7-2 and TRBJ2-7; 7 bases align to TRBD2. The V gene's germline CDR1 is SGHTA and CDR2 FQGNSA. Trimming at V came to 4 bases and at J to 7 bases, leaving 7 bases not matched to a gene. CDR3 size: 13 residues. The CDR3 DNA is TGTGCCAGCAGCTCCGGGACTAAAGCAGAGCAGTACTTC. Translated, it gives CASSSGTKAEQYF.

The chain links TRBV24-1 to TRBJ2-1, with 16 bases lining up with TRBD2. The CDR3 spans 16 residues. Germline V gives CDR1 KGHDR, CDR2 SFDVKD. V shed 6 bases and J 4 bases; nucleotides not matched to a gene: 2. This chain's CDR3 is CATSLGLAGGYNEQFF. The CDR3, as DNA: TGTGCCACCAGTTTGGGACTAGCGGGAGGGTACAATGAGCAGTTCTTC.

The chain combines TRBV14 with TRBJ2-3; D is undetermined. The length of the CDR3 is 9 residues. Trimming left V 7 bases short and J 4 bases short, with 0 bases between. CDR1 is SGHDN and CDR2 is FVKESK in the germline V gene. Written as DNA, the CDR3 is TGTGCCAGCACAGATACGCAGTATTTT. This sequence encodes CASTDTQYF.

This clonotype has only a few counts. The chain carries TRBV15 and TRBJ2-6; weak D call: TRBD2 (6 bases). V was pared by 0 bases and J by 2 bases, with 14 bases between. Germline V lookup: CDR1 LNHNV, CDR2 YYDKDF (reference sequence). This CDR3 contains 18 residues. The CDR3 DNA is TGTGCCACCAGCAGAGATAGGATCGGGGGTGCTGGGGCCAACGTCCTGACTTTC. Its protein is CATSRDRIGGAGANVLTF.

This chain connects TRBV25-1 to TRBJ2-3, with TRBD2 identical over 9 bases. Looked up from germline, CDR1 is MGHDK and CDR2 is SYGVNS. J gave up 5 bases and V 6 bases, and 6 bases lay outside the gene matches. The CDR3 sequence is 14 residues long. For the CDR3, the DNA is TGTGCCAGCAGGTTTAGCGGGGGCCGAGATACGCAGTATTTT. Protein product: CASRFSGGRDTQYF.

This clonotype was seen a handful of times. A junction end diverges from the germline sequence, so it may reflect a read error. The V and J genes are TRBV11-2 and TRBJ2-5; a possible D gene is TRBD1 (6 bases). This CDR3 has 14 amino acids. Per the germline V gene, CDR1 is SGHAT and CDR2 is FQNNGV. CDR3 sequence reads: CASSPVQGQKTQYF. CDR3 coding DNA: TGTGCCAGCAGCCCGGTACAGGGCCAAAAGACCCAGTACTTC.

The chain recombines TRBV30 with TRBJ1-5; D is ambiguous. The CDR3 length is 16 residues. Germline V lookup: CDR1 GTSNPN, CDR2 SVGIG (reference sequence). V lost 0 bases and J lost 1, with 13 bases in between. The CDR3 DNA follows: TGTGCCTGGAGTGTGGTCTCCCCTTACAGCAATCAGCCCCAGCATTTT. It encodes CAWSVVSPYSNQPQHF.

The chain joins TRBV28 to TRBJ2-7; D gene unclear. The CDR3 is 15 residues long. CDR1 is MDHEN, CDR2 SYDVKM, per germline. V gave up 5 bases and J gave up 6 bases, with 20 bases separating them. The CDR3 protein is CASSLISPILPEQYF. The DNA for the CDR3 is TGTGCCAGCAGTCTTATCTCCCCCATTTTACCCGAGCAGTACTTC.

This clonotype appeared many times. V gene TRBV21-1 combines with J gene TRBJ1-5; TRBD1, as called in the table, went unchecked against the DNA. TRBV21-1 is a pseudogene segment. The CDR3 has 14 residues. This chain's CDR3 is CASSKAGREQPQHF. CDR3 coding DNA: TGTGCCAGCAGCAAAGCGGGGCGAGAGCAGCCCCAGCATTTT.

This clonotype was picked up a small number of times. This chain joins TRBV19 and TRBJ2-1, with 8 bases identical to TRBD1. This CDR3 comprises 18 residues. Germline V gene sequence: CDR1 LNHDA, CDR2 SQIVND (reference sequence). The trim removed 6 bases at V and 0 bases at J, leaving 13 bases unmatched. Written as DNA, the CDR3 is TGTGCCAGTAGGAAAGGACAGGGAGCCCTATACTCCTACAATGAGCAGTTCTTC. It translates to CASRKGQGALYSYNEQFF.

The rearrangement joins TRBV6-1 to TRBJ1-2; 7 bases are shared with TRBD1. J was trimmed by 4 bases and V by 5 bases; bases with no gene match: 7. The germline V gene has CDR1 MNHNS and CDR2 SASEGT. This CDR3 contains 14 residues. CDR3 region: CASSRGQRIYGYTF. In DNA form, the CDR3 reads TGTGCCAGCAGTCGGGGACAGAGAATCTATGGCTACACCTTC.

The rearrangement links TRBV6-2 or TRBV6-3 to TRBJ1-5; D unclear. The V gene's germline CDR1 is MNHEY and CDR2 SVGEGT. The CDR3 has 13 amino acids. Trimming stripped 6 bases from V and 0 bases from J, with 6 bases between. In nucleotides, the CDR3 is TGTGCCAGCAGGAACCCTAGCAATCAGCCCCAGCATTTT. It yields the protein CASRNPSNQPQHF.

CDR3 bases: TGTGCCACCAGCAGAGGACGGGGGGGCATTCAAGAGACCCAGTACTTC. Encoded protein: CATSRGRGGIQETQYF. The V call is TRBV15, the J call TRBJ2-5, with 8 nucleotides matching TRBD2. Germline loops: CDR1 LNHNV, CDR2 YYDKDF (reference sequence). The trim removed 1 base at V and 2 bases at J, leaving 6 bases unmatched. The CDR3 is made up of 16 amino acids.

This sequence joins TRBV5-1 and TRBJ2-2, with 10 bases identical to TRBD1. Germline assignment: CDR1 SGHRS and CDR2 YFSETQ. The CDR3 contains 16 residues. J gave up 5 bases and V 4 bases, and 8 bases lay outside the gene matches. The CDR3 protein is CASSRGQGGQTGELFF. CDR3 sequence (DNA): TGCGCCAGCAGCAGAGGACAGGGGGGTCAGACCGGGGAGCTGTTTTTT.

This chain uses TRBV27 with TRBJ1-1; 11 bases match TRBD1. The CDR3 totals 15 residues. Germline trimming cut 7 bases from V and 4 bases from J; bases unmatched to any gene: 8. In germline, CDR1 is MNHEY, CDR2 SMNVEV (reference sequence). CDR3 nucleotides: TGTGCCAGCATTCCGGACAGGGGGCGGGCCACTGAAGCTTTCTTT. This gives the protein CASIPDRGRATEAFF.

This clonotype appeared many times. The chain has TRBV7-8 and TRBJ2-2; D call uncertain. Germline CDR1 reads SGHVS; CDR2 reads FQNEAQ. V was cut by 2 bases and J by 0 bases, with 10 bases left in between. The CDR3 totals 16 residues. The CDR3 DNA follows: TGTGCCAGCAGCTTATCCCGGGCCCCGAACACCGGGGAGCTGTTTTTT. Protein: CASSLSRAPNTGELFF.

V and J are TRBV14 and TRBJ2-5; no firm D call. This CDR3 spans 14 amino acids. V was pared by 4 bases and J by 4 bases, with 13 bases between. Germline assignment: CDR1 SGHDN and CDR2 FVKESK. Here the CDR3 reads CASSPGYMGETQYF. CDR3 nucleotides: TGTGCCAGCAGCCCAGGATATATGGGAGAGACCCAGTACTTC.

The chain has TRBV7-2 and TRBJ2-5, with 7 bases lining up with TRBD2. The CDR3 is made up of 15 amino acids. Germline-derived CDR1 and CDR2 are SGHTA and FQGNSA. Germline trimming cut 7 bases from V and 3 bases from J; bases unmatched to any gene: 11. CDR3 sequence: CASISAGRVKETQYF. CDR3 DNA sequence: TGTGCCAGCATCTCAGCGGGGAGGGTAAAAGAGACCCAGTACTTC.